This TCR beta chain was recorded in a study of high-grade serous ovarian cancer treatment subgroups. Whole-study context: Mean per sample: around 13,000 reads, 7,400 or so unique TCR beta rearrangements. Study-wide results and limits: Same-patient tumor repertoires overlapped at about 0.11 to 0.85; different patients barely overlapped. Only CDR3 was analyzed; CDR1 and CDR2 were not. Clonal relatedness tracked neoantigen level, and by trend copy number and mutation load.

On this clone itself: Its antigen remains unidentified.

Libraries were prepared by immunoSEQ multiplex PCR; TCRdb keeps only in-frame clonotypes and omits some of them. The sample consists of roughly 1,500 clones, over 75% of them appearing once. Germline assignment: CDR1 LGHNA and CDR2 YNFKEQ. There are 15 residues in the CDR3. V lost 3 bases to trimming and J lost 8 bases; unmatched junction nucleotides: 6. Tumor tissue was taken before any definitive surgery or chemotherapy was given. The receptor's source is a human donor with high-grade serous ovarian cancer. Source material: tumor tissue. The chain recombines TRBV4-2 with TRBJ2-1, with 11 bases aligning to TRBD1. CDR3 coding DNA: TGTGCCAGCAGCCAGGGGACAGGGGGTGCGTATGAGCAGTTCTTC. This codes for CASSQGTGGAYEQFF.